This T cell receptor (beta chain) was captured in a study of Ad26.COV2.S vaccination and SARS-CoV-2 variants. V lost 5 bases to trimming and J lost 2 bases; unmatched junction nucleotides: 10. Looked up from germline, CDR1 is LNHDA and CDR2 is SQIVND (reference sequence). The CDR3 runs 16 residues. Assay used: immunoSEQ multiplex PCR; TCRdb lists only in-frame clones, some missing. Here the sample spans 410,000 or so clones, 92% being singletons. Indicated treatment: roughly 18 received Ad26.COV2.S at low or high dose, single or two shots; about five received placebo; per-sample allocation not given. The samples date from day 63 after the first vaccine or placebo injection. The donor was a Boston adult aged 18-55 years. Immunization relied on an Ad26 vector, which expressed Wuhan-strain SARS-CoV-2 spike.

The chain uses TRBV19 and TRBJ2-3; 7 positions match TRBD2. The receptor was isolated from a person between 18 and 65 years old who received the Ad26.COV2.S COVID-19 vaccine or a placebo. The sequencing used peripheral blood, collected in a trial of Ad26.COV2.S vaccine versus placebo. CDR3 loop: CASSVRGLPFTDTQYF. For the CDR3, the DNA is TGTGCCAGTAGTGTACGGGGACTACCCTTCACAGATACGCAGTATTTT.